This entry lists 27 T cell receptor beta chains sequenced from one sample in a study of blood T cell repertoires in COVID-19. Clones were sequenced by immunoSEQ multiplex PCR, and TCRdb holds only the in-frame ones, with some missing. The sample records approximately 210,000 clones, 82% being singletons. The source material was peripheral blood. The receptor set was obtained from a woman older than 75 with acute or convalescent COVID-19.

J is TRBJ2-4 and V is TRBV14; D possibly corresponds to TRBD2 (7 bases). The CDR3 consists of 15 residues. Between the trimmed V and J ends, which lost 1 base and 8 bases, there was a span of 15 bases. CDR1 SGHDN and CDR2 FVKESK come from the germline V gene. The CDR3 DNA reads as TGTGCCAGCAGCCAAGCATTCGGGGGGCGGGACATTCAGTACTTC. This codes for CASSQAFGGRDIQYF.

This rearrangement joins TRBV30 to TRBJ1-5, with D unresolved. Germline V gene sequence: CDR1 GTSNPN, CDR2 SVGIG (reference sequence). The CDR3 is 11 residues long. V was trimmed by 0 bases and J by 9 bases, leaving 6 bases between them. CDR3 loop: CAWSVSGPQHF. The DNA of the CDR3 is TGTGCCTGGAGTGTCTCAGGGCCCCAGCATTTT.

The chain uses TRBV6-1 and TRBJ2-6; TRBD1 matches at 10 bases. V lost 3 bases to trimming and J lost 0 bases; unmatched junction nucleotides: 11. The CDR3 contains 20 residues. Germline V gives CDR1 MNHNS, CDR2 SASEGT. This CDR3 reads CASSDPSWTGGTSGANVLTF. The CDR3 DNA follows: TGTGCCAGCAGTGATCCATCATGGACAGGGGGTACCTCTGGGGCCAACGTCCTGACTTTC.

The chain recombines TRBV28 with TRBJ1-4; 8 bases match TRBD1. CDR3 length equals 14 residues. V was clipped by 6 bases and J by 8 bases; unmatched bases: 8. Germline CDR1 is MDHEN and CDR2 is SYDVKM. CDR3 residues: CASSATGGGEKLFF. The CDR3 region has the DNA TGTGCCAGCAGCGCCACAGGGGGAGGGGAAAAACTGTTTTTT.

The chain has TRBV5-1 and TRBJ1-6; the D is unclear. This CDR3 contains 17 residues. From germline, CDR1 is SGHRS and CDR2 YFSETQ. Trimming pared 0 bases from V and 5 bases from J, leaving 15 bases between. The CDR3 DNA sequence: TGCGCCAGCAGCTTGGTTCCTCAGGTTCTCAATAATTCACCCCTCCACTTT. Its translation is CASSLVPQVLNNSPLHF. Combining the CDR3 with reference TRBV5-1 and TRBJ1-6 gives the whole variable domain KAGVTQTPRYLIKTRGQQVTLSCSPISGHRSVSWYQQTPGQGLQFLFEYFSETQRNKGNFPGRFSGRQFSNSRSEMNVSTLELGDSALYLCASSLVPQVLNNSPLHFGNGTRLTVT.

The rearrangement joins TRBV7-9 to TRBJ2-2; maybe TRBD2 (7 bases). This CDR3 comprises 17 residues. With 0 bases removed from V and 3 bases from J, the gap between germline ends came to 14 bases. Germline V gene data show CDR1 as SEHNR and CDR2 as FQNEAQ (reference sequence). In DNA form, the CDR3 reads TGTGCCAGCAGCTTAGCGTCGGGGGGCGCGGACACCGGGGAGCTGTTTTTT. Translation: CASSLASGGADTGELFF.

This chain links TRBV7-9 with TRBJ2-2; D is uncertain. The CDR3 has 14 residues. Germline lookup yields CDR1 SEHNR and CDR2 FQNEAQ (reference sequence). Trimming stripped 1 base from V and 2 bases from J, with 5 bases between. The CDR3 nucleotides read TGTGCCAGCAGCTTAGAGACAAACACCGGGGAGCTGTTTTTT. Translating it yields CASSLETNTGELFF.

As concerns this clone: The sample holds other DNA sequences that translate to the same CDR3. The chain combines TRBV9 with TRBJ2-5, with TRBD2 matching 8 bases. With V trimmed by 2 bases and J by 0 bases, 3 bases remained unmatched. This CDR3 is 15 amino acids long. Germline V CDR1 and CDR2: SGDLS, YYNGEE. CDR3 DNA: TGTGCCAGCAGCGTGGCGGGGGGCTACCAAGAGACCCAGTACTTC. Residues: CASSVAGGYQETQYF.

The rearrangement links TRBV30 to TRBJ1-5, with 8 bases aligning to TRBD1. The CDR3 runs to 14 residues. V lost 1 base and J lost 2; bases outside the gene matches: 1. From germline, CDR1 is GTSNPN and CDR2 SVGIG (reference sequence). Written as DNA, the CDR3 is TGTGCCTGGAGTGCAGGGGGCGGCAATCAGCCCCAGCATTTT. This translates into CAWSAGGGNQPQHF.

This chain uses TRBV10-3 with TRBJ2-1; 10 bases align to TRBD2. The CDR3 contains 14 residues. V gave up 11 bases and J gave up 9 bases; unmatched junction bases: 13. The germline gives CDR1 ENHRY, CDR2 SYGVKD. The CDR3, as DNA: TGTGCCTCATCACTAGCGGGGCCCAGGGGTGAGCAGTTCTTC. Protein sequence: CASSLAGPRGEQFF.

The chain employs TRBV11-3 and TRBJ2-5; 12 bases agree with TRBD2. From germline, CDR1 is SGHNT and CDR2 YENEEA. This CDR3 spans 16 amino acids. V was pared by 1 base and J by 1 base, with 1 base of the junction left unmatched. CDR3 DNA: TGTGCCAGCAGCTTAGCTAGCGGGGGGGCCCAAGAGACCCAGTACTTC. Protein sequence: CASSLASGGAQETQYF.

This chain connects TRBV24-1 to TRBJ2-1; D not certain. The CDR3 is 18 residues long. Deletions cut 3 bases from V and 0 bases from J, with 17 bases between. Looked up from germline, CDR1 is KGHDR and CDR2 is SFDVKD. CDR3 residues: CATSDPSQVISSYNEQFF. Written as DNA, the CDR3 is TGTGCCACCAGTGATCCGTCCCAGGTAATTAGCTCCTACAATGAGCAGTTCTTC.

The CDR3 region has the DNA TGTGCCAGCAGCGGGACAGGGAGATCCACAGATACGCAGTATTTT. Its translation: CASSGTGRSTDTQYF. This rearrangement joins TRBV7-9 to TRBJ2-3; 9 nucleotides agree with TRBD1. Germline assignment: CDR1 SEHNR and CDR2 FQNEAQ (reference sequence). Losses at the gene ends were 5 bases for V and 2 bases for J; bases not matched to a gene: 5. This CDR3 comprises 15 residues.

This chain joins TRBV6-6 and TRBJ1-2; 9 nucleotides align to TRBD1. Per germline, CDR1 MNHNY and CDR2 SVGAGI (reference sequence). The ends lost 6 bases at V and 0 bases at J; junction bases unmatched: 5. The CDR3 extends over 15 amino acids. CDR3 DNA sequence: TGTGCCAGCAGCCGGGACAGGGCAGCTAACTATGGCTACACCTTC. Its protein product is CASSRDRAANYGYTF.

This sequence joins TRBV28 and TRBJ1-2; unclear D gene. The CDR3 covers 14 residues. The ends were cut back, 3 bases at V and 1 base at J, with 9 bases in the middle. Germline V gene data show CDR1 as MDHEN and CDR2 as SYDVKM. CDR3 residues: CASSFGQNNYGYTF. The DNA for the CDR3 is TGTGCCAGCAGTTTTGGGCAGAATAACTATGGCTACACCTTC.

V gene TRBV6-6 combines with J gene TRBJ1-1; 9 nucleotides agree with TRBD1. The germline CDR1 and CDR2 sequences are MNHNY and SVGAGI (reference sequence). The J segment lost 4 bases and the V segment lost 5 bases, leaving 5 bases of the junction unmatched. The CDR3 contains 14 residues. CDR3 in amino acids: CASSAYRGPTEAFF. The CDR3 bases are TGTGCCAGCAGTGCCTACAGGGGGCCCACTGAAGCTTTCTTT.

The chain recombines TRBV4-2 with TRBJ2-5; D remains ambiguous. The germline CDR1 and CDR2 sequences are LGHNA and YNFKEQ. Trimming stripped 4 bases from V and 1 base from J, with 4 bases between. This CDR3 spans 12 amino acids. Here the CDR3 DNA reads TGTGCCAGCAGCCGCGGCCAAGAGACCCAGTACTTC. It specifies CASSRGQETQYF.

The V and J genes are TRBV2 and TRBJ1-2; D is ambiguous. Per germline, CDR1 SNHLY and CDR2 FYNNEI. The ends were cut back, 2 bases at V and 5 bases at J, with 9 bases in the middle. The length of the CDR3 is 13 residues. In DNA, the CDR3 is TGTGCCAGCAGTGAATACCGAGAGTATGGCTACACCTTC. Amino acid sequence: CASSEYREYGYTF.

This clone occurred once. CDR3 region: CATSDTGRAGGDTQYF. The CDR3, as DNA: TGTGCCACCAGTGATACAGGGAGGGCCGGGGGAGATACGCAGTATTTT. The chain is built from TRBV24-1 and TRBJ2-3; possibly TRBD2 for D (7 bases). V lost 3 bases and J 5 bases, leaving 17 bases between the germline ends. From germline, CDR1 is KGHDR and CDR2 SFDVKD. CDR3 length equals 16 residues.

This chain connects TRBV3-1 (or the pseudogene TRBV3-2) to TRBJ1-2; D might be TRBD1 (6 bases). Per the germline V gene, CDR1 is LGHDT and CDR2 is YNNKEL (reference sequence). The CDR3 consists of 13 residues. Trimming cost V 10 bases and J 8 bases, with 20 bases left between them. The CDR3 region has the DNA TGTGCCACGAGAGGGGTCGGGACATTCGGCTACACCTTC. Protein product: CATRGVGTFGYTF.

V gene TRBV29-1 combines with J gene TRBJ2-3; D might be TRBD1 (6 bases). The length of the CDR3 is 13 residues. CDR1 is SQVTM and CDR2 is ANQGSEA in the germline V gene. Trimming took 1 base from V and 2 from J, leaving 7 bases between them. CDR3 nucleotide sequence: TGCAGCGTTGAAGGGACAGACACAGATACGCAGTATTTT. Encoded protein: CSVEGTDTDTQYF.

The chain has TRBV6-6 and TRBJ1-3; D is possibly TRBD1 (5 bases). There are 16 residues in the CDR3. Between the trimmed V and J ends, which lost 0 bases and 4 bases, there was a span of 13 bases. The germline V gene encodes CDR1 MNHNY and CDR2 SVGAGI (reference sequence). This chain's CDR3 is CASSYSSGGSGNTIYF. The CDR3 nucleotides read TGTGCCAGCAGTTACTCGAGTGGGGGGTCCGGAAACACCATATATTTT.

This clone is a singleton in its sample. The chain recombines TRBV12-5 with TRBJ1-3, with a weak D call TRBD1 (6 bases). Germline V gene data show CDR1 as LGHNT and CDR2 as FRNRAP. Between the trimmed V and J ends, which lost 1 base and 3 bases, there was a span of 13 bases. The CDR3 extends over 16 amino acids. The CDR3 nucleotides read TGTGCTAGTGGTTTGGGATGGGGGCAAGGTGGAAACACCATATATTTT. It codes for CASGLGWGQGGNTIYF.

V usage is TRBV28 and J usage is TRBJ2-1, with 8 bases that match TRBD2. The CDR3 totals 12 residues. V trimming: 6 bases; J trimming: 16 bases; junction bases outside the gene matches: 11. Germline V gene sequence: CDR1 MDHEN, CDR2 SYDVKM. The CDR3 DNA follows: TGTGCCAGCAGGTCGCAGCGGGGGAACTCCTTCTTC. Its translation: CASRSQRGNSFF.

The genes are TRBV9 and TRBJ2-3, with D maybe TRBD2 (5 bases). Germline V lookup: CDR1 SGDLS, CDR2 YYNGEE. V was trimmed by 0 bases and J by 2 bases, leaving 10 bases between them. The CDR3 is made up of 15 amino acids. CDR3: CASSVGNGNTDTQYF. In DNA form, the CDR3 reads TGTGCCAGCAGCGTAGGTAACGGGAACACAGATACGCAGTATTTT.

V gene TRBV11-2 combines with J gene TRBJ1-3; 9 positions agree with TRBD1. Trimming cost V 4 bases and J 4 bases; bases outside gene matches: 5. This CDR3 comprises 15 residues. CDR1 and CDR2 (germline): SGHAT, FQNNGV. The CDR3 nucleotides read TGTGCCAGCAGCTCCTTGGGACAGGGAGGAAACACCATATATTTT. Amino acids: CASSSLGQGGNTIYF.

This clone was seen repeatedly, ten times or more. This sample includes further DNA sequences coding for the same CDR3. As DNA, the CDR3 is TGTGCCAGCAGCTCCGGACTAGCGGGGGCCTCTAGCACAGATACGCAGTATTTT. It encodes CASSSGLAGASSTDTQYF. The chain carries TRBV11-3 and TRBJ2-3; 13 positions agree with TRBD2. This CDR3 has 18 residues. V lost 4 bases to trimming and J lost 0 bases; unmatched junction nucleotides: 7. CDR1 SGHNT and CDR2 YENEEA come from the germline V gene.